The 20 T cell receptor beta chains in this list originate from one sample, sequenced in a study of early T cells in non-severe SARS-CoV-2 infection (dated by TCRdb to the early 2020s). The library relied on 5' RACE. Sequencer: NextSeq 500. The raw public reads went through TCRdb reprocessing: fastp at Q25, MiXCR clone calling, in-frame beta chains kept. CDR3 protein duplicates are merged, each entry listing the most common genes and DNA. In this sample the table shows approximately 23,000 distinct CDR3 sequences, 3.5% to 5% of which occur a single time. The ten top clones hold about 5.6% of the sample. Sequencing input: whole blood. The receptors here all came from an adult who was a healthcare worker with PCR-confirmed SARS-CoV-2 infection or an uninfected control (not recorded which).

This clonotype appeared many times. In DNA, the CDR3 is TGTGCCAGCAGTTACTCACAGGGTACCCCCTACAATGAGCAGTTCTTC. It translates to CASSYSQGTPYNEQFF. This chain connects TRBV6-2 or TRBV6-3 to TRBJ2-1, with a tentative D call TRBD1 (6 bases). The CDR3 length is 16 residues. Trimming took off 0 bases at V and 2 bases at J, with 11 bases between the two ends. The germline V gene encodes CDR1 MNHEY and CDR2 SVGEGT.

The table lists this clonotype with many counts. In DNA, the CDR3 is TGCGCCAGCAGTCCGGGACAGGGCACCGGGGAGCTGTTTTTT. Residues: CASSPGQGTGELFF. V usage is TRBV10-1 and J usage is TRBJ2-2; 9 bases map to TRBD1. Losses at the gene ends were 5 bases for V and 4 bases for J; bases not matched to a gene: 2. The CDR3 totals 14 residues. Germline V gives CDR1 WNHNN, CDR2 SYGVQD (reference sequence).

There are many counts of this clonotype. The genes are TRBV6-2 or TRBV6-3 and TRBJ2-3; no clear D gene. Trimming left V 6 bases short and J 4 bases short, with 14 bases between. Germline V gene sequence: CDR1 MNHEY, CDR2 SVGEGT. CDR3 length equals 14 residues. The CDR3 here is CASSSWGSADTQYF. The DNA of the CDR3 is TGTGCCAGCAGCTCCTGGGGTTCGGCAGATACGCAGTATTTT.

This clonotype has a count of ten or more. The chain couples TRBV3-1 to TRBJ1-2; TRBD1 might be the D (5 bases). Germline CDR1 LGHDT, CDR2 YNNKEL (reference sequence). Trimming took 2 bases from V and 8 from J, leaving 6 bases between them. The CDR3 contains 11 residues. The CDR3 sequence is CASSQWGGYTF. DNA for the CDR3: TGTGCCAGCAGCCAATGGGGCGGCTACACCTTC.

This clonotype was detected ten times or more. The chain employs TRBV6-2 or TRBV6-3 and TRBJ1-6; 10 bases match TRBD1. In germline, CDR1 is MNHEY, CDR2 SVGEGT. The V segment lost 7 bases and the J segment 10 bases; nucleotides outside the gene matches: 10. This CDR3 spans 15 amino acids. CDR3 DNA: TGTGCCAGCACCGCAAGACAGGGGGCATTGTCACCCCTCCACTTT. Its translation is CASTARQGALSPLHF.

This clonotype was seen only a few times. The rearrangement links TRBV7-9 to TRBJ2-6; D is ambiguous. V was trimmed by 2 bases and J by 0 bases, leaving 5 bases between them. This CDR3 contains 15 residues. Germline V gives CDR1 SEHNR, CDR2 FQNEAQ (reference sequence). In nucleotides, the CDR3 is TGTGCCAGCAGCTTAACGTCCTCTGGGGCCAACGTCCTGACTTTC. Translating it yields CASSLTSSGANVLTF.

This clonotype has a handful of counts. The chain couples TRBV18 to TRBJ2-7; no clear D gene. The V end was cut by 2 bases, the J end by 2 bases, with 13 bases between. This CDR3 is 15 amino acids long. CDR1 is KGHSH and CDR2 is LQKENI in the germline V gene. CDR3 DNA: TGTGCCAGCTCACCATGGACGGTGGAGACCTACGAGCAGTACTTC. It specifies CASSPWTVETYEQYF.

This clonotype was recorded many times. This rearrangement joins TRBV3-1 to TRBJ2-7; D may be TRBD2 (6 bases). The CDR3 totals 15 residues. Deletions cut 1 base from V and 6 bases from J, with 16 bases between. Germline CDR1 LGHDT, CDR2 YNNKEL (reference sequence). Written as DNA, the CDR3 is TGTGCCAGCAGCCAAGGTCGGGGGTCCCTCGGCGAGCAGTACTTC. This sequence encodes CASSQGRGSLGEQYF.

This clonotype has ten or more counts. The chain uses TRBV18 and TRBJ2-1, with 11 bases fitting TRBD2. Trimming took 3 bases from V and 7 from J; bases not matched to a gene: 5. The CDR3 loop spans 15 amino acids. The V gene's germline CDR1 is KGHSH and CDR2 LQKENI. In nucleotides, the CDR3 is TGTGCCAGCTCACCCCGACTAGCGGGGTGGAATGAGCAGTTCTTC. Protein product: CASSPRLAGWNEQFF. The whole variable domain, remainder taken from reference TRBV18 and TRBJ2-1, is NAGVMQNPRHLVRRRGQEARLRCSPMKGHSHVYWYRQLPEEGLKFMVYLQKENIIDESGMPKERFSAEFPKEGPSILRIQQVVRGDSAAYFCASSPRLAGWNEQFFGPGTRLTVL.

This clonotype was observed many times. The V call is TRBV7-2, the J call TRBJ1-1; a possible D gene is TRBD1 (5 bases). Trimming shortened V by 6 bases and J by 0 bases, and 11 bases separated the two germline ends. CDR1 is SGHTA, CDR2 FQGNSA, per germline. This CDR3 is built from 14 residues. The CDR3 DNA sequence: TGTGCCAGCAGAGGGACCAGGTTGAACACTGAAGCTTTCTTT. Its translation: CASRGTRLNTEAFF.

This clonotype was picked up many times. The J gene is TRBJ2-1, the V gene TRBV28, with 10 bases matching TRBD2. From germline, CDR1 is MDHEN and CDR2 SYDVKM. V shed 5 bases and J 3 bases; nucleotides not matched to a gene: 4. CDR3 length: 15 amino acids. CDR3 sequence: CASSPGTSVYNEQFF. Here the CDR3 DNA reads TGTGCCAGCAGTCCCGGGACTAGCGTCTACAATGAGCAGTTCTTC.

The sample holds many counts of this clonotype. The rearrangement uses TRBV29-1 and TRBJ2-3; D might be TRBD1 or TRBD2, each matching 5 bases. The CDR3 has 14 amino acids. The germline V gene encodes CDR1 SQVTM and CDR2 ANQGSEA. V lost 6 bases and J lost 4, with 17 bases in between. This CDR3 reads CSVGGPGRPDTQYF. As DNA, the CDR3 is TGCAGCGTCGGCGGGCCAGGGCGTCCAGATACGCAGTATTTT.

At least ten counts were recorded for this clonotype. This chain joins TRBV4-2 and TRBJ2-7; D may be TRBD2 (5 bases). This CDR3 comprises 14 residues. Trimming took 0 bases from V and 0 from J, leaving 6 bases between them. CDR1 and CDR2 (germline): LGHNA, YNFKEQ. CDR3 residues: CASSQELGSYEQYF. The DNA for the CDR3 is TGTGCCAGCAGCCAAGAACTAGGCTCCTACGAGCAGTACTTC.

The sample holds a few counts of this clonotype. The chain uses TRBV5-6 and TRBJ2-7, with TRBD1 matching over 8 bases. V dropped 4 bases and J dropped 2; count of bases not matched to a gene: 2. The CDR3 is 13 amino acids. Germline lookup yields CDR1 SGHDT and CDR2 YYEEEE. The CDR3 here is CASSQDRAYEQYF. Written as DNA, the CDR3 is TGTGCCAGCAGCCAGGACAGGGCCTACGAGCAGTACTTC. Variable domain in full (rest from reference TRBV5-6 and TRBJ2-7): DAGVTQSPTHLIKTRGQQVTLRCSPKSGHDTVSWYQQALGQGPQFIFQYYEEEERQRGNFPDRFSGHQFPNYSSELNVNALLLGDSALYLCASSQDRAYEQYFGPGTRLTVT.

This clonotype was detected many times. The chain joins TRBV14 to TRBJ2-2, with TRBD1 matching over 10 bases. The germline gives CDR1 SGHDN, CDR2 FVKESK. The ends lost 2 bases at V and 5 bases at J; junction bases unmatched: 5. The CDR3 length is 16 residues. The CDR3 region has the DNA TGTGCCAGCAGCCAACCCGGGACAGGGGTTACCGGGGAGCTGTTTTTT. This sequence encodes CASSQPGTGVTGELFF.

This clonotype was recorded many times. This chain uses TRBV27 with TRBJ2-2; no clear D gene. CDR3 size: 14 residues. Germline V gene data show CDR1 as MNHEY and CDR2 as SMNVEV (reference sequence). V was pared by 6 bases and J by 1 base, with 9 bases between. This chain's CDR3 is CASSRDLNTGELFF. CDR3 nucleotides: TGTGCCAGCAGCAGAGACTTGAACACCGGGGAGCTGTTTTTT.

This clonotype showed up many times. The chain's CDR3 is CSASRVSDTQYF. DNA of the CDR3: TGCAGTGCTAGCAGGGTGTCAGATACGCAGTATTTT. The chain recombines TRBV20-1 with TRBJ2-3, with a possible D match to TRBD1 (5 bases). V lost 3 bases, J lost 4 bases, and 8 bases lay in between. The germline V gene encodes CDR1 DFQATT and CDR2 SNEGSKA (reference sequence). CDR3 size: 12 residues.

This clonotype appeared a few times. The chain joins TRBV28 to TRBJ2-5; D not resolved. V was shortened by 4 bases and J by 5 bases, with 17 bases between the two germline ends. This CDR3 has 15 residues. Germline loops: CDR1 MDHEN, CDR2 SYDVKM. The CDR3 bases are TGTGCCAGCAGTTCCCCTCGGGCCTTCATGGAGACCCAGTACTTC. This translates into CASSSPRAFMETQYF.

This clonotype was seen more than once but under ten times. As DNA, the CDR3 is TGTGCCAGCAGCCCCACCCACAGGGGCATAGGCAATCAGCCCCAGCATTTT. It encodes CASSPTHRGIGNQPQHF. The V and J genes are TRBV6-6 and TRBJ1-5; TRBD1 aligns across 7 bases. V gave up 6 bases and J gave up 2 bases; unmatched junction bases: 13. This CDR3 has 17 amino acids. In germline, CDR1 is MNHNY, CDR2 SVGAGI (reference sequence).

Ten or more counts support this clonotype. This sequence joins TRBV9 and TRBJ1-2, with 9 positions matching TRBD1. CDR3 length: 14 residues. The junction had 10 bases not matched to a gene; V was cut back by 5 bases and J by 8 bases. Germline V gene lookup returns CDR1 SGDLS and CDR2 YYNGEE. The CDR3 bases are TGTGCCAGCAGTGTAACAGGGGGCGCTCAGGGCTACACCTTC. It translates to CASSVTGGAQGYTF.